This entry lists 8 T cell receptor beta chains sequenced from one sample in a study of graft-versus-host responses after intestinal transplantation. These TCRs are of unknown antigen specificity. Measured with immunoSEQ multiplex PCR; TCRdb has only the in-frame clones, and not every one. Altogether more than 100,000 clones are present, roughly 95% being singletons, with the ten largest covering 3.3%. Sequences were derived from unstimulated CD8+ T cells sorted from spleen or lymph node cells, sampled before intestinal transplant. Receptors were obtained from a human donor who received an intestinal transplant.

This chain links TRBV13 with TRBJ2-1; 8 bases are a match to TRBD2. V lost 1 base and J lost 1; bases outside the gene matches: 6. Germline V gives CDR1 PRHDT, CDR2 FYEKMQ (reference sequence). This CDR3 spans 17 amino acids. CDR3 sequence: CASSLAGGPLSYNEQFF. CDR3 sequence (DNA): TGTGCCAGCAGCTTAGCGGGAGGGCCTTTGTCCTACAATGAGCAGTTCTTC.

The J gene is TRBJ2-7, the V gene TRBV27, with 7 bases fitting TRBD2. CDR1 and CDR2 (germline): MNHEY, SMNVEV (reference sequence). The CDR3 is made up of 15 amino acids. V was pared by 0 bases and J by 2 bases, with 4 bases of the junction left unmatched. The CDR3, as DNA: TGTGCCAGCAGTTTATCGCCGGCGGGAGCCTACGAGCAGTACTTC. This sequence encodes CASSLSPAGAYEQYF.

The chain uses TRBV27 and TRBJ2-5, with 10 bases matching TRBD2. From germline, CDR1 is MNHEY and CDR2 SMNVEV (reference sequence). This CDR3 has 15 amino acids. The J segment lost 5 bases and the V segment lost 4 bases, leaving 7 bases of the junction unmatched. CDR3 bases: TGTGCCAGCAGTTCGTCACTAGCGGGATTGGAGACCCAGTACTTC. As protein: CASSSSLAGLETQYF.

This rearrangement joins TRBV28 to TRBJ2-5, with D maybe TRBD2 (5 bases). This CDR3 comprises 17 residues. Between the trimmed V and J ends, which lost 6 bases and 0 bases, there was a span of 20 bases. The V gene's germline CDR1 is MDHEN and CDR2 SYDVKM. CDR3 residues: CASRPQASRRYQETQYF. The CDR3 DNA is TGTGCCAGCAGGCCTCAGGCTAGCCGCCGATACCAAGAGACCCAGTACTTC.

The CDR3 DNA sequence: TGCGCCAGCAGCTTGGCAGGATCTGAGTGGTTCTTC. It yields the protein CASSLAGSEWFF. This chain links TRBV5-1 with TRBJ2-1; D not certain. Germline loops: CDR1 SGHRS, CDR2 YFSETQ. The CDR3 runs to 12 residues. V lost 0 bases, J lost 15 bases, and 13 bases lay in between.

The rearrangement links TRBV18 to TRBJ2-1, with no clear D. The V gene's germline CDR1 is KGHSH and CDR2 LQKENI. V dropped 6 bases and J dropped 2 bases, with 11 bases sitting between them. CDR3 length equals 14 residues. CDR3 region: CASSLASTYNEQFF. The CDR3 region has the DNA TGTGCCAGCTCGCTGGCGTCTACCTACAATGAGCAGTTCTTC. Full variable domain (missing parts from reference TRBV18 and TRBJ2-1): NAGVMQNPRHLVRRRGQEARLRCSPMKGHSHVYWYRQLPEEGLKFMVYLQKENIIDESGMPKERFSAEFPKEGPSILRIQQVVRGDSAAYFCASSLASTYNEQFFGPGTRLTVL.

The rearrangement joins TRBV9 to TRBJ2-5; 7 positions match TRBD1. The CDR3 contains 15 residues. After removal of 4 bases from V and 0 bases from J, the junction contained 6 bases not matched to a gene. The germline CDR1 and CDR2 sequences are SGDLS and YYNGEE. The CDR3 loop is CASSPGQSYQETQYF. Written as DNA, the CDR3 is TGTGCCAGCAGCCCGGGACAGTCGTACCAAGAGACCCAGTACTTC. The variable domain in full, completed from reference TRBV9 and TRBJ2-5, reads DSGVTQTPKHLITATGQRVTLRCSPRSGDLSVYWYQQSLDQGLQFLIQYYNGEERAKGNILERFSAQQFPDLHSELNLSSLELGDSALYFCASSPGQSYQETQYFGPGTRLLVL.

This clone was detected ten times or more. A much larger clone is a single base away; this may be a read error. This same CDR3 is encoded by further DNA sequences in the sample. This chain connects TRBV5-8 to TRBJ1-1; possibly TRBD1 for D (6 bases). Looked up from germline, CDR1 is SGHTS and CDR2 is YDEGEE. With 1 base removed from V and 5 bases from J, the gap between germline ends came to 6 bases. This CDR3 comprises 12 residues. CDR3 in amino acids: CASSLRGTEAFF. CDR3 sequence (DNA): TGTGCCAGCAGCTTGAGGGGGACTGAAGCTTTCTTT.